This T cell receptor beta chain was captured in a study of blood T cell repertoires in COVID-19. Turning to the study itself: Donors in the United States, Italy and Spain gave samples during acute or convalescent COVID-19. The cDNA or gDNA used as material had been derived from T cells, B-cell-depleted T cells, or PBMCs.

TCRdb's table, derived via immunoSEQ multiplex PCR, lists solely in-frame clones and lacks some. The sample has about 180,000 clones; 70% to 90% are singletons. The CDR3 is made up of 14 amino acids. Per the germline V gene, CDR1 is MGHRA and CDR2 is YSYEKL. Trimming removed 1 base at V and 5 bases at J, with 11 bases between. The TCR sequence derives from a woman in her thirties with acute or convalescent COVID-19. The sample taken for sequencing was peripheral blood. The chain links TRBV4-1 to TRBJ2-5, with D tentatively TRBD1 (6 bases). DNA for the CDR3: TGCGCCAGCAGCCAAGTTACAGGGCGGGAGACCCAGTACTTC. Its translation is CASSQVTGRETQYF.